The clone carrying this T cell receptor (beta chain) qualifies as medium-sized (0.01 to 0.1%). Unmatched junction bases numbered 13, after V lost 8 bases and J lost 3 bases. This CDR3 has 18 amino acids. The germline CDR1 and CDR2 sequences are MDHEN and SYDVKM. This sample was included in a study of blood T cell repertoires in COVID-19. Study in general: PBMCs, B-cell-depleted T cells, or T cells were the source of the cDNA or gDNA that made up the material.

In the study's own analysis: Nucleated cell counts were estimated from reference gene primer amplification. Sequencing was performed with immunoSEQ multiplex PCR; in TCRdb, only in-frame clones are kept and a portion is missing. V and J calls and clone size come straight from that table; D and trimming were deduced from the DNA. The sample carries 95,000 to 150,000 clones, around 80% recorded once. The clonotype comes from a man in his fifties or sixties with active or convalescent COVID-19. This chain uses TRBV28 with TRBJ2-1, with TRBD2 matching over 13 bases. Sequenced: peripheral blood. The CDR3 DNA follows: TGTGCCAGCCAGGGGGAAACTAGCGGGAGGGCAAACTACAATGAGCAGTTCTTC. Residues: CASQGETSGRANYNEQFF. Looking up the rest from reference TRBV28 and TRBJ2-1 gives the full variable domain: DVKVTQSSRYLVKRTGEKVFLECVQDMDHENMFWYRQDPGLGLRLIYFSYDVKMKEKGDIPEGYSVSREKKERFSLILESASTNQTSMYLCASQGETSGRANYNEQFFGPGTRLTVL.